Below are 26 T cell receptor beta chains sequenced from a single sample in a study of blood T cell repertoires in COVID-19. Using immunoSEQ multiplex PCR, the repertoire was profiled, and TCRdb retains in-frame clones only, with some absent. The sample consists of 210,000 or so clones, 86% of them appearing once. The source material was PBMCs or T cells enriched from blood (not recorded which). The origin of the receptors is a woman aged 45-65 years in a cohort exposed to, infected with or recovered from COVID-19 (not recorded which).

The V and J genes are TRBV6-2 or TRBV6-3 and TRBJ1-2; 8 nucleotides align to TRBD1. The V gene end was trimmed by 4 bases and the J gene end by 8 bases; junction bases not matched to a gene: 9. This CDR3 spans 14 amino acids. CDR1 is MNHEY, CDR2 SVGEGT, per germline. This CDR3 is CASSSPGQVAGYTF. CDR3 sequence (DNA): TGTGCCAGCAGTTCACCGGGACAGGTGGCGGGCTACACCTTC.

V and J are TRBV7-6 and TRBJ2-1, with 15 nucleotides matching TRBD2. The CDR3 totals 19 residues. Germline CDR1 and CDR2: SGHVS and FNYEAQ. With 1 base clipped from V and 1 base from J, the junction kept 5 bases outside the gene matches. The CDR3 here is CASSLGAGLAGGSYNEQFF. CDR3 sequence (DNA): TGTGCCAGCAGCTTAGGGGCGGGACTAGCGGGGGGTTCCTACAATGAGCAGTTCTTC.

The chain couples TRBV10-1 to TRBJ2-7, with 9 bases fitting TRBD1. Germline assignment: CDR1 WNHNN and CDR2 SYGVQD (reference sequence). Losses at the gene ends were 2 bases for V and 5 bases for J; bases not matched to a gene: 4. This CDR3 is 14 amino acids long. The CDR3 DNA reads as TGCGCCAGCAGTGAGCCTGGGACAGGGAACGAGCAGTACTTC. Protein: CASSEPGTGNEQYF.

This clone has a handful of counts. The CDR3 spells CASSSYTEAFF. The DNA of the CDR3 is TGTGCCAGCAGCTCTTACACTGAAGCTTTCTTT. The rearrangement links TRBV11-2 to TRBJ1-1; no clear D. Germline V gene data show CDR1 as SGHAT and CDR2 as FQNNGV. The CDR3 runs to 11 residues. The V and J ends lost 4 bases and 3 bases respectively, with 3 bases between them.

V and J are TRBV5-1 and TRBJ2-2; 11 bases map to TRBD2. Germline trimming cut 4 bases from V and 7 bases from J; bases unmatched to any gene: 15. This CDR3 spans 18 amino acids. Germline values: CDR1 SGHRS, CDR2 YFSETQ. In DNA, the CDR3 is TGCGCCAGCAGCGACCGATCCAGACTAGCGGGGAAAGACGGGGAGCTGTTTTTT. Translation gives CASSDRSRLAGKDGELFF.

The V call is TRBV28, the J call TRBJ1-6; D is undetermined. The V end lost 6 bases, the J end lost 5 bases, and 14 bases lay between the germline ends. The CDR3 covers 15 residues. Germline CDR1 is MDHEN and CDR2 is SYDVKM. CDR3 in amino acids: CASRVLTGNNSPLHF. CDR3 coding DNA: TGTGCCAGCAGGGTCCTGACGGGAAATAATTCACCCCTCCACTTT.

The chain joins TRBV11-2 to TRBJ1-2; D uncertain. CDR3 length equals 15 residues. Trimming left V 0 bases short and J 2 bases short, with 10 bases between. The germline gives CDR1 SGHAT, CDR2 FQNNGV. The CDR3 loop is CASSLDLMSNYGYTF. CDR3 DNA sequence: TGTGCCAGCAGCTTAGATCTAATGAGCAACTATGGCTACACCTTC.

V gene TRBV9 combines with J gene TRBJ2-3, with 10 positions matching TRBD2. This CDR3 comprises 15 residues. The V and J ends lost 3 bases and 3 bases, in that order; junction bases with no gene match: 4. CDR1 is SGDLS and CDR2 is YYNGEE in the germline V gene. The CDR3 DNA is TGTGCCAGCAGCGGAGGGACTAGCGATACAGATACGCAGTATTTT. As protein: CASSGGTSDTDTQYF.

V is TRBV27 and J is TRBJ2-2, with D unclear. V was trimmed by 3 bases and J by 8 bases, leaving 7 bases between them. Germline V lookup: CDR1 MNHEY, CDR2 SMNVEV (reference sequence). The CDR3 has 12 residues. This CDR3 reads CASSFEAGELFF. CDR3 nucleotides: TGTGCCAGCAGTTTTGAGGCGGGGGAGCTGTTTTTT.

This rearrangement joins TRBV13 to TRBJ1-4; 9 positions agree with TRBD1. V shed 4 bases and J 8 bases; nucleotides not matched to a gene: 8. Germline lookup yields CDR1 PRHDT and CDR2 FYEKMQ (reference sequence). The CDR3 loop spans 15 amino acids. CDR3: CASSSHGTGKEKLFF. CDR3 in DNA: TGTGCCAGCAGCTCCCACGGGACAGGGAAAGAAAAACTGTTTTTT.

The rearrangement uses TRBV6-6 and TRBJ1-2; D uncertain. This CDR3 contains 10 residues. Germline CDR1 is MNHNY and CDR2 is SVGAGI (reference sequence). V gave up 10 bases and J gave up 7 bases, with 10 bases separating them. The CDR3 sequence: CATQEGGYTF. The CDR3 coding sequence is TGTGCCACCCAGGAGGGTGGCTACACCTTC.

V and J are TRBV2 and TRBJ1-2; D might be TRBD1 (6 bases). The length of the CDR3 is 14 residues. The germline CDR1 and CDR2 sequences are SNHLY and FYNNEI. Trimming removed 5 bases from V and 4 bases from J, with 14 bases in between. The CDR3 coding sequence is TGTGCCAGCAGTACCCGGACAGTGGGCTATGGCTACACCTTC. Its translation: CASSTRTVGYGYTF. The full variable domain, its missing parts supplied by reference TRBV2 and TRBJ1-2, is EPEVTQTPSHQVTQMGQEVILRCVPISNHLYFYWYRQILGQKVEFLVSFYNNEISEKSEIFDDQFSVERPDGSNFTLKIRSTKLEDSAMYFCASSTRTVGYGYTFGSGTRLTVV.

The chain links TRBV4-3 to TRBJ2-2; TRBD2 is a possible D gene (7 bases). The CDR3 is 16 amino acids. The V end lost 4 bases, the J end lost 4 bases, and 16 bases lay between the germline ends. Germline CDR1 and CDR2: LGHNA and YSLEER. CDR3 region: CASSLLRGATTGELFF. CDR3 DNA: TGCGCCAGCAGCCTCCTCCGGGGGGCAACCACCGGGGAGCTGTTTTTT.

DNA of the CDR3: TGTGCCAGCAGTTACTCGAACGGCAGAACCAGGAATGAGCAGTTCTTC. It is translated as CASSYSNGRTRNEQFF. The J gene is TRBJ2-1, the V gene TRBV6-5; D ambiguous. Trimming shortened V by 0 bases and J by 7 bases, and 16 bases separated the two germline ends. Per the germline V gene, CDR1 is MNHEY and CDR2 is SVGAGI. The CDR3 length is 16 residues.

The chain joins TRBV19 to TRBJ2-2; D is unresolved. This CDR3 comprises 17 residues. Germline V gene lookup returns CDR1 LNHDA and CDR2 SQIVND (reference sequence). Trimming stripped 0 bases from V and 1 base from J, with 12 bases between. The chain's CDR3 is CASSIEGPRGNTGELFF. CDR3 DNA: TGTGCCAGTAGTATAGAGGGTCCTAGAGGGAACACCGGGGAGCTGTTTTTT. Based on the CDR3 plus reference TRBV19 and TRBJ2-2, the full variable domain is DGGITQSPKYLFRKEGQNVTLSCEQNLNHDAMYWYRQDPGQGLRLIYYSQIVNDFQKGDIAEGYSVSREKKESFPLTVTSAQKNPTAFYLCASSIEGPRGNTGELFFGEGSRLTVL.

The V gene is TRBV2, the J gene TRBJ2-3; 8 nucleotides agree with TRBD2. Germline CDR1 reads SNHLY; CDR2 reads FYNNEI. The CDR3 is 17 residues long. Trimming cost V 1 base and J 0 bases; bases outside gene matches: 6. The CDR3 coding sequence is TGTGCCAGCAGTGAAGTCGGGACTAGGGCTAGCACAGATACGCAGTATTTT. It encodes CASSEVGTRASTDTQYF.

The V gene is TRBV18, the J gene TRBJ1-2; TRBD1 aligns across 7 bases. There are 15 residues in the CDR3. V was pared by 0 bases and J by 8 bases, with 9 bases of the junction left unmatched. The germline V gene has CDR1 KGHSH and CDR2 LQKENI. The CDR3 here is CASSPPTRQGRGYTF. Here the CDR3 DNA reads TGTGCCAGCTCACCACCGACTAGACAGGGTCGGGGCTACACCTTC.

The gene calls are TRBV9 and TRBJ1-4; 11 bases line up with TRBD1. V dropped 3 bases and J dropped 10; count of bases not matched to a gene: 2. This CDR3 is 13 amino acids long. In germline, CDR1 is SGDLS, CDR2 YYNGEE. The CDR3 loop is CASSAGTGGKLFF. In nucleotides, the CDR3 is TGTGCCAGCAGCGCGGGGACAGGGGGAAAACTGTTTTTT.

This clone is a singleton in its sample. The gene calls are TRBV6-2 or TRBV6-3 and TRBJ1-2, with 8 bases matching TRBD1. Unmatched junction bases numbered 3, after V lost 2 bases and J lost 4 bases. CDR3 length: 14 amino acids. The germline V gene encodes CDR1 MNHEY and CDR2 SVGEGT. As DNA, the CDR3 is TGTGCCAGCAGTTACCCAGGGACAGGCTATGGCTACACCTTC. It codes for CASSYPGTGYGYTF.

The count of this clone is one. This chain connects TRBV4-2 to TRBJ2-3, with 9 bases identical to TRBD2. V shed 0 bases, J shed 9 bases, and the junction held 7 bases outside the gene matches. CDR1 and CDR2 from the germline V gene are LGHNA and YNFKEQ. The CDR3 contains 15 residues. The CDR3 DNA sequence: TGTGCCAGCAGCCAAGATGGGGCGGGGGGGCCGACGCAGTATTTT. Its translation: CASSQDGAGGPTQYF.

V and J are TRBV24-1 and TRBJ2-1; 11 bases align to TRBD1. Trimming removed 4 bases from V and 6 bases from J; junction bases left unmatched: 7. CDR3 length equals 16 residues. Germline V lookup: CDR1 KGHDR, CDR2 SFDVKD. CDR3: CATSDRGQGALNEQFF. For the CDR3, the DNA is TGTGCCACCAGTGACCGAGGACAGGGGGCCCTCAATGAGCAGTTCTTC.

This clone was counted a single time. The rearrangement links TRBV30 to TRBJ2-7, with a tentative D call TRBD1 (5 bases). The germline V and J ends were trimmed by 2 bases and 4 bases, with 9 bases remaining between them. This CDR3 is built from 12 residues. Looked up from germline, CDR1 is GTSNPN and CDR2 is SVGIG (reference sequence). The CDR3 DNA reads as TGTGCCTGGAGTACCAAGGGGTACGAGCAGTACTTC. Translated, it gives CAWSTKGYEQYF.

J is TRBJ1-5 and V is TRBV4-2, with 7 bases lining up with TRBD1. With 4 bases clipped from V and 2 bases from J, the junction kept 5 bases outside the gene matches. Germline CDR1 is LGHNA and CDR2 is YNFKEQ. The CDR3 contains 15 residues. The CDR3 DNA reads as TGTGCCAGCAGCCTCGGACAGGCGCGCAATCAGCCCCAGCATTTT. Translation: CASSLGQARNQPQHF.

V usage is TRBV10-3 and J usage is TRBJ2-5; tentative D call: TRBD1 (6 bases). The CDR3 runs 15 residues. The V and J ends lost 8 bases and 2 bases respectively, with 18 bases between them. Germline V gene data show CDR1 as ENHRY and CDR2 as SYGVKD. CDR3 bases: TGTGCCATCGCCCGGGACACGGCAACTCAAGAGACCCAGTACTTC. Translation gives CAIARDTATQETQYF.

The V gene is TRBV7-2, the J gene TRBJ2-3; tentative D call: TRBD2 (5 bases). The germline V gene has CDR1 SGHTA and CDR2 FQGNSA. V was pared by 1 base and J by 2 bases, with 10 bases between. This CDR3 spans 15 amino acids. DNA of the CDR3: TGTGCCAGCAGCTTAGGGGGAGCTATCACAGATACGCAGTATTTT. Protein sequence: CASSLGGAITDTQYF.

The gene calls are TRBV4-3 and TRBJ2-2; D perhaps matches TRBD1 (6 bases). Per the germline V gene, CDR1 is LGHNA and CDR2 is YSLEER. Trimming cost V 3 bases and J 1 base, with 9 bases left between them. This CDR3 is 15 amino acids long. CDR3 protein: CASSQGARNTGELFF. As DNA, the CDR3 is TGCGCCAGCAGCCAGGGGGCGCGGAACACCGGGGAGCTGTTTTTT.